These 32 T cell receptor beta chains were sequenced from one sample in a study of high-grade serous ovarian cancer treatment subgroups. Tumor samples were obtained before definitive surgery or chemotherapy. Libraries were prepared by immunoSEQ multiplex PCR; TCRdb keeps only in-frame clonotypes and omits some of them. The table records some 1,900 clones, 75% to 90% of them present only once. The sequenced sample was tumor tissue. These receptor sequences come from a human donor with high-grade serous ovarian cancer.

This chain links TRBV6-1 with TRBJ1-4; D is possibly TRBD1 (6 bases). Per the germline V gene, CDR1 is MNHNS and CDR2 is SASEGT. V lost 1 base and J 8 bases, leaving 14 bases between the germline ends. The CDR3 totals 15 residues. In DNA, the CDR3 is TGTGCCAGCAGTGAAGGGGTCGGGGGGGGCGAAAAACTGTTTTTT. Translating gives CASSEGVGGGEKLFF.

The chain uses TRBV19 and TRBJ2-3; D unresolved. The CDR3 extends over 15 amino acids. CDR1 is LNHDA, CDR2 SQIVND, per germline (reference sequence). Between the trimmed V and J ends, which lost 0 bases and 2 bases, there was a span of 9 bases. CDR3 sequence reads: CASSIDLQYTDTQYF. In DNA, the CDR3 is TGTGCCAGTAGTATAGATCTTCAGTACACAGATACGCAGTATTTT.

The chain carries TRBV14 and TRBJ1-4; possibly TRBD1 for D (5 bases). Trimming took 1 base from V and 10 from J, leaving 19 bases between them. Germline CDR1 reads SGHDN; CDR2 reads FVKESK. This CDR3 contains 16 residues. This CDR3 reads CASSQGGPGLRGKLFF. The CDR3 DNA sequence: TGTGCCAGCAGCCAAGGAGGCCCGGGCTTGAGGGGAAAACTGTTTTTT. The full variable domain, its missing parts supplied by reference TRBV14 and TRBJ1-4, is EAGVTQFPSHSVIEKGQTVTLRCDPISGHDNLYWYRRVMGKEIKFLLHFVKESKQDESGMPNNRFLAERTGGTYSTLKVQPAELEDSGVYFCASSQGGPGLRGKLFFGSGTQLSVL.

The rearrangement joins TRBV11-3 to TRBJ1-2; D is unclear. The CDR3 is made up of 15 amino acids. With 0 bases removed from V and 5 bases from J, the gap between germline ends came to 13 bases. Germline V gene lookup returns CDR1 SGHNT and CDR2 YENEEA. The CDR3 nucleotides are TGTGCCAGCAGCTTAGATGTAGCAGGAAAGTATGGCTACACCTTC. This sequence encodes CASSLDVAGKYGYTF.

The count of this clone is one. The gene calls are TRBV10-3 and TRBJ2-5, with a tentative D call TRBD2 (6 bases). V was clipped by 8 bases and J by 1 base, with 14 bases between them. The CDR3 has 14 amino acids. The germline V gene encodes CDR1 ENHRY and CDR2 SYGVKD. The CDR3 sequence: CAISREEGQETQYF. CDR3 nucleotide sequence: TGTGCCATCTCAAGGGAGGAGGGCCAAGAGACCCAGTACTTC.

The chain joins TRBV9 to TRBJ1-2; 8 bases line up with TRBD1. V dropped 4 bases and J dropped 8; count of bases not matched to a gene: 13. Germline CDR1 is SGDLS and CDR2 is YYNGEE. The CDR3 is 15 amino acids. The CDR3 protein is CASSPPGRGLGGYTF. Here the CDR3 DNA reads TGTGCCAGCAGCCCTCCGGGCAGGGGGCTTGGAGGCTACACCTTC.

This clone was seen a single time. The chain carries TRBV27 and TRBJ1-1; D is uncertain. The CDR3 length is 15 residues. Germline-derived CDR1 and CDR2 are MNHEY and SMNVEV (reference sequence). V lost 4 bases to trimming and J lost 4 bases, with 16 bases between them. The CDR3, as DNA: TGTGCCAGCAGTTCGGCAGTCTCTCGGGTCACTGAAGCTTTCTTT. Protein sequence: CASSSAVSRVTEAFF.

V usage is TRBV6-5 and J usage is TRBJ2-5; D call uncertain. The V end lost 0 bases, the J end lost 1 base, and 9 bases lay between the germline ends. Germline CDR1 and CDR2: MNHEY and SVGAGI. This CDR3 is built from 15 residues. This CDR3 is CASSYSSTPQETQYF. CDR3 in DNA: TGTGCCAGCAGTTACTCGAGTACCCCCCAAGAGACCCAGTACTTC.

The chain employs TRBV4-2 and TRBJ2-3; D call uncertain. Trimming cost V 0 bases and J 5 bases, with 9 bases left between them. From germline, CDR1 is LGHNA and CDR2 YNFKEQ. CDR3 length equals 14 residues. The CDR3 DNA reads as TGTGCCAGCAGCCAAGATGCTAGTAGAGATACGCAGTATTTT. Translating it yields CASSQDASRDTQYF.

This clone appeared a few times. V and J are TRBV28 and TRBJ1-1; tentatively, D is TRBD1 (6 bases). The CDR3 sequence is 12 residues long. V was trimmed by 3 bases and J by 5 bases, leaving 7 bases between them. Germline V lookup: CDR1 MDHEN, CDR2 SYDVKM. The CDR3 is CASSFQGTEAFF. CDR3 DNA: TGTGCCAGCAGTTTTCAGGGGACTGAAGCTTTCTTT.

To note about this clone: The same CDR3 arises from other DNA sequences in this sample as well. The CDR3 protein is CAISDRGSGANVLTF. CDR3 nucleotide sequence: TGTGCCATCAGTGACAGGGGCTCTGGGGCCAACGTCCTGACTTTC. The chain combines TRBV10-3 with TRBJ2-6; weak D call: TRBD1 (6 bases). Trimming removed 3 bases from V and 0 bases from J, with 6 bases in between. This CDR3 comprises 15 residues. Germline V lookup: CDR1 ENHRY, CDR2 SYGVKD.

In this sample, this clone turned up a few times. The chain recombines TRBV19 with TRBJ1-1; the D gene is possibly TRBD1 (5 bases). This CDR3 region has 13 residues. The V gene lost 5 bases and the J gene lost 10 bases, with 17 bases spanning the gap. From germline, CDR1 is LNHDA and CDR2 SQIVND (reference sequence). CDR3 sequence: CASSGTGTRGAFF. The CDR3 DNA sequence: TGTGCCAGTAGTGGAACCGGGACTCGGGGAGCTTTCTTT.

The V and J genes are TRBV4-1 and TRBJ1-1, with D tentatively TRBD1 (6 bases). The V end lost 4 bases, the J end lost 1 base, and 13 bases lay between the germline ends. The CDR3 is made up of 15 amino acids. CDR1 MGHRA and CDR2 YSYEKL come from the germline V gene. The CDR3 region is CASSRIGGGNTEAFF. CDR3 sequence (DNA): TGCGCCAGCAGCCGGATAGGGGGGGGGAACACTGAAGCTTTCTTT.

The CDR3 loop is CASSLGGLRDDYGYTF. The CDR3 DNA reads TGTGCCAGCAGCTTGGGCGGTTTGAGGGATGACTATGGCTACACCTTC. The rearrangement joins TRBV7-2 to TRBJ1-2; D is uncertain. The CDR3 runs 16 residues. V was pared by 3 bases and J by 3 bases, with 17 bases between. CDR1 is SGHTA and CDR2 is FQGNSA in the germline V gene.

The chain recombines TRBV5-1 with TRBJ2-3; D is uncertain. Trimming removed 5 bases at V and 4 bases at J, with 11 bases between. This CDR3 contains 13 residues. Germline values: CDR1 SGHRS, CDR2 YFSETQ. CDR3 nucleotide sequence: TGCGCCAGCAGTCTCGCGATCCCAGATACGCAGTATTTT. Amino acids: CASSLAIPDTQYF. The full variable domain, with the rest looked up from reference TRBV5-1 and TRBJ2-3, is KAGVTQTPRYLIKTRGQQVTLSCSPISGHRSVSWYQQTPGQGLQFLFEYFSETQRNKGNFPGRFSGRQFSNSRSEMNVSTLELGDSALYLCASSLAIPDTQYFGPGTRLTVL.

This clone showed up just once. This chain joins TRBV10-3 and TRBJ2-3; D gene uncertain. V shed 11 bases and J shed 2 bases, with 17 bases lying between them. The CDR3 covers 14 residues. Germline CDR1 ENHRY, CDR2 SYGVKD. As DNA, the CDR3 is TGTGCCCTGGGCGGCGGTAACCCCACAGATACGCAGTATTTT. Amino acids: CALGGGNPTDTQYF.

V usage is TRBV28 and J usage is TRBJ1-2; D is perhaps TRBD1 (6 bases). Germline CDR1 reads MDHEN; CDR2 reads SYDVKM. Trimming removed 8 bases from V and 6 bases from J, with 19 bases in between. The CDR3 is 14 residues long. The CDR3 loop is CASLRRGGGDGYTF. The CDR3 nucleotides read TGTGCCAGCCTCCGCCGTGGGGGCGGCGATGGCTACACCTTC.

The J gene is TRBJ1-3, the V gene TRBV7-9; D uncertain. Germline CDR1 reads SEHNR; CDR2 reads FQNEAQ (reference sequence). This CDR3 spans 14 amino acids. The germline V and J ends were trimmed by 1 base and 0 bases, with 4 bases remaining between them. DNA of the CDR3: TGTGCCAGCAGCTTAGGGGGCTCTGGAAACACCATATATTTT. Amino acids: CASSLGGSGNTIYF.

The chain has TRBV4-1 and TRBJ1-2, with D perhaps matching TRBD1 (5 bases). The CDR3 extends over 15 amino acids. The germline V gene has CDR1 MGHRA and CDR2 YSYEKL. V lost 0 bases, J lost 0 bases, and 8 bases lay in between. The chain's CDR3 is CASSQEAGSNYGYTF. As DNA, the CDR3 is TGCGCCAGCAGCCAAGAGGCAGGGTCTAACTATGGCTACACCTTC.

The chain has TRBV11-2 and TRBJ2-2; no definite D call. CDR1 and CDR2 (germline): SGHAT, FQNNGV. The CDR3 extends over 14 amino acids. The V end lost 0 bases, the J end lost 6 bases, and 8 bases lay between the germline ends. The CDR3 region has the DNA TGTGCCAGCAGCTTAGAGCCGGGCCCCGGGGAGCTGTTTTTT. Translation: CASSLEPGPGELFF.

The gene calls are TRBV6-1 and TRBJ1-5; D unresolved. The CDR3 totals 14 residues. Per germline, CDR1 MNHNS and CDR2 SASEGT. Trimming took 4 bases from V and 1 from J, leaving 8 bases between them. The CDR3 region is CASSVVWSNQPQHF. As DNA, the CDR3 is TGTGCCAGCAGTGTGGTCTGGAGCAATCAGCCCCAGCATTTT.

This clone was detected once. The J gene is TRBJ1-6, the V gene TRBV19, with 8 bases that match TRBD1. Germline CDR1 is LNHDA and CDR2 is SQIVND (reference sequence). V shed 6 bases and J 4 bases; nucleotides not matched to a gene: 8. The CDR3 length is 16 residues. The CDR3 reads CASRTPRQGYNSPLHF. The CDR3 DNA follows: TGTGCCAGTAGAACCCCTCGACAGGGGTATAATTCACCCCTCCACTTT.

The chain has TRBV9 and TRBJ2-7; TRBD1 agrees at 11 bases. CDR3 length equals 14 residues. V trimming: 5 bases; J trimming: 7 bases; junction bases outside the gene matches: 8. Germline V gives CDR1 SGDLS, CDR2 YYNGEE. Here the CDR3 DNA reads TGTGCCAGCAGTCCGGGACAGGGGGGAGGAGAGCAGTACTTC. Translated: CASSPGQGGGEQYF.

This clone was seen a handful of times. The rearrangement links TRBV6-1 to TRBJ2-7, with 8 positions matching TRBD1. The length of the CDR3 is 16 residues. CDR1 is MNHNS, CDR2 SASEGT, per germline. The trim removed 4 bases at V and 3 bases at J, leaving 11 bases unmatched. CDR3 nucleotide sequence: TGTGCCAGCAGTGTTCTTAAGGGGACAGGCGGCTACGAGCAGTACTTC. Its protein product is CASSVLKGTGGYEQYF.

The rearrangement uses TRBV4-1 and TRBJ2-1; 8 bases are shared with TRBD1. Germline V lookup: CDR1 MGHRA, CDR2 YSYEKL. Losses at the gene ends were 0 bases for V and 6 bases for J; bases not matched to a gene: 10. There are 17 residues in the CDR3. The CDR3 DNA reads TGCGCCAGCAGCCAAGATCCCCGGACAGGGTGGGTCAATGAGCAGTTCTTC. Protein: CASSQDPRTGWVNEQFF.

This rearrangement joins TRBV5-4 to TRBJ1-6; no definite D call. CDR3 length: 13 amino acids. Germline CDR1 SGHNT, CDR2 YYREEE (reference sequence). The germline V and J ends were trimmed by 6 bases and 6 bases, with 10 bases remaining between them. CDR3 loop: CASKEAGNSPLHF. The CDR3 DNA sequence: TGTGCCAGCAAGGAGGCGGGTAATTCACCCCTCCACTTT.

The rearrangement uses TRBV2 and TRBJ1-5; the D gene is possibly TRBD1 (6 bases). This CDR3 spans 15 amino acids. Germline V gene data show CDR1 as SNHLY and CDR2 as FYNNEI. Trimming removed 2 bases at V and 7 bases at J, with 15 bases between. CDR3 residues: CASSELRGLGQPQHF. CDR3 bases: TGTGCCAGCAGTGAACTTCGGGGGCTGGGCCAGCCCCAGCATTTT.

There are a few counts of this clone. The rearrangement links TRBV7-8 to TRBJ1-5; D gene uncertain. With 7 bases removed from V and 3 bases from J, the gap between germline ends came to 19 bases. From germline, CDR1 is SGHVS and CDR2 FQNEAQ. The CDR3 has 16 amino acids. The CDR3, as DNA: TGTGCCAGCACCCTGGGAGGACTTACTTTCAATCAGCCCCAGCATTTT. Protein sequence: CASTLGGLTFNQPQHF.

The chain combines TRBV7-3 with TRBJ2-1; D is tentatively TRBD1 or TRBD2 (5 bases each). Trimming left V 1 base short and J 0 bases short, with 13 bases between. The CDR3 is 17 residues long. Germline assignment: CDR1 SGHTA and CDR2 FQGTGA. The CDR3 DNA is TGTGCCAGCAGCTTAATTGTGGGGACCCGCTCCTACAATGAGCAGTTCTTC. This sequence encodes CASSLIVGTRSYNEQFF.

As DNA, the CDR3 is TGTGCCAGCAGCCAAGCGGAGTGGGACAGACTTAACTATGGCTACACCTTC. Protein product: CASSQAEWDRLNYGYTF. The genes are TRBV4-2 and TRBJ1-2, with 7 bases identical to TRBD1. This CDR3 comprises 17 residues. Looked up from germline, CDR1 is LGHNA and CDR2 is YNFKEQ. The ends lost 1 base at V and 1 base at J; junction bases unmatched: 9.

The chain employs TRBV7-3 and TRBJ2-5; D is possibly TRBD2 (6 bases). The ends were cut back, 2 bases at V and 7 bases at J, with 17 bases in the middle. The germline gives CDR1 SGHTA, CDR2 FQGTGA. The CDR3 runs to 15 residues. CDR3 bases: TGTGCCAGCAGCTTAGGGACTTTATCCACCGGGACCCAGTACTTC. Its protein is CASSLGTLSTGTQYF.

The chain has TRBV6-4 and TRBJ2-6; 8 bases map to TRBD1. V gave up 2 bases and J gave up 0 bases; unmatched junction bases: 3. The CDR3 has 17 amino acids. Germline V CDR1 and CDR2: MRHNA, SNTAGT. CDR3 protein: CASSDATGGSGANVLTF. CDR3 coding DNA: TGTGCCAGCAGTGACGCAACAGGGGGCTCTGGGGCCAACGTCCTGACTTTC.